The 17 T cell receptor beta chains in this list originate from one sample, sequenced in a study of blood T cell repertoires in COVID-19. This table comes from immunoSEQ multiplex PCR, and its TCRdb copy is limited to in-frame clones, with some not included. The table records roughly 180,000 clones, 75% to 85% of them present only once. Sequencing was performed on peripheral blood. The source of these receptors is a woman in her thirties or forties with COVID-19, enrolled during active disease.

The chain uses TRBV7-9 and TRBJ1-6, with 8 nucleotides matching TRBD1. Germline CDR1 is SEHNR and CDR2 is FQNEAQ (reference sequence). Trimming removed 5 bases from V and 7 bases from J; junction bases left unmatched: 7. The CDR3 contains 15 residues. CDR3 DNA: TGTGCCAGCAGCGCCCAGACAGGGGTAAATTCACCCCTCCACTTT. It codes for CASSAQTGVNSPLHF.

The chain links TRBV24-1 to TRBJ1-3; D perhaps matches TRBD1 (6 bases). V lost 2 bases and J 0 bases, leaving 7 bases between the germline ends. The CDR3 extends over 15 amino acids. In germline, CDR1 is KGHDR, CDR2 SFDVKD. The CDR3 nucleotides read TGTGCCACCAGTGATTCAGGGGACTCTGGAAACACCATATATTTT. This sequence encodes CATSDSGDSGNTIYF.

The count of this clone is one. The J gene is TRBJ2-7, the V gene TRBV18; D uncertain. The CDR3 length is 14 residues. Trimming shortened V by 5 bases and J by 7 bases, and 18 bases separated the two germline ends. Germline V gene lookup returns CDR1 KGHSH and CDR2 LQKENI. CDR3 in amino acids: CASSSSGGYMEQYF. CDR3 DNA: TGTGCCAGCTCATCCTCGGGTGGGTACATGGAGCAGTACTTC.

This rearrangement joins TRBV5-1 to TRBJ1-2; D gene ambiguous. From germline, CDR1 is SGHRS and CDR2 YFSETQ. Trimming removed 4 bases at V and 5 bases at J, with 18 bases between. The CDR3 runs to 15 residues. This CDR3 is CASSPGEGRFYGYTF. CDR3 nucleotide sequence: TGCGCCAGCAGCCCCGGGGAAGGGAGATTTTATGGCTACACCTTC.

The genes are TRBV28 and TRBJ1-2; no definite D call. CDR3 length: 12 amino acids. The V end lost 4 bases, the J end lost 3 bases, and 6 bases lay between the germline ends. The germline V gene encodes CDR1 MDHEN and CDR2 SYDVKM. In DNA, the CDR3 is TGTGCCAGCAGTTCTACAGACTATGGCTACACCTTC. This sequence encodes CASSSTDYGYTF.

The chain links TRBV4-1 to TRBJ2-2; 12 positions agree with TRBD2. Germline trimming cut 1 base from V and 3 bases from J; bases unmatched to any gene: 12. This CDR3 is 20 amino acids long. Germline CDR1 is MGHRA and CDR2 is YSYEKL. The CDR3 is CASSQVGASGRAKDTGELFF. Written as DNA, the CDR3 is TGCGCCAGCAGCCAAGTAGGGGCTAGCGGGAGGGCTAAGGACACCGGGGAGCTGTTTTTT.

The chain employs TRBV9 and TRBJ2-3, with 12 positions matching TRBD2. CDR1 and CDR2 (germline): SGDLS, YYNGEE. The CDR3 contains 17 residues. The junction had 5 bases not matched to a gene; V was cut back by 0 bases and J by 3 bases. The CDR3 region is CASSVGLAGGNTDTQYF. In nucleotides, the CDR3 is TGTGCCAGCAGCGTAGGGCTAGCGGGAGGGAATACAGATACGCAGTATTTT.

The chain couples TRBV12-3 or TRBV12-4 to TRBJ1-2, with D tentatively TRBD1 (5 bases). This CDR3 has 12 residues. V dropped 8 bases and J dropped 6 bases, with 13 bases sitting between them. The CDR3 DNA reads as TGTGCCAGCGGGGCGAGTCGTCATGGCTACACCTTC. It translates to CASGASRHGYTF.

The count of this clone is one. The CDR3 region has the DNA TGTGCCAGCAGCTTGTCGGATACGCAGTATTTT. It translates to CASSLSDTQYF. The chain recombines TRBV5-6 with TRBJ2-3; no clear D. Germline V gene lookup returns CDR1 SGHDT and CDR2 YYEEEE. V was pared by 1 base and J by 6 bases, with 3 bases between. The CDR3 totals 11 residues. Variable domain in full (rest from reference TRBV5-6 and TRBJ2-3): DAGVTQSPTHLIKTRGQQVTLRCSPKSGHDTVSWYQQALGQGPQFIFQYYEEEERQRGNFPDRFSGHQFPNYSSELNVNALLLGDSALYLCASSLSDTQYFGPGTRLTVL.

The V gene is TRBV18, the J gene TRBJ2-5; TRBD2 might be the D (5 bases). This CDR3 spans 12 amino acids. CDR1 is KGHSH and CDR2 is LQKENI in the germline V gene. The V gene lost 4 bases and the J gene lost 5 bases, with 8 bases spanning the gap. CDR3 in amino acids: CASSRTGETQYF. The CDR3 DNA is TGTGCCAGCTCACGGACTGGGGAGACCCAGTACTTC. The full variable domain, rest sourced from reference TRBV18 and TRBJ2-5, is NAGVMQNPRHLVRRRGQEARLRCSPMKGHSHVYWYRQLPEEGLKFMVYLQKENIIDESGMPKERFSAEFPKEGPSILRIQQVVRGDSAAYFCASSRTGETQYFGPGTRLLVL.

There are a few counts of this clone. The rearrangement uses TRBV6-5 and TRBJ1-5, with D maybe TRBD1 (6 bases). Trimming removed 6 bases at V and 7 bases at J, with 16 bases between. This CDR3 is built from 14 residues. The germline gives CDR1 MNHEY, CDR2 SVGAGI. CDR3 protein: CASSHDRRRQPQHF. The CDR3 DNA is TGTGCCAGCAGCCATGACAGGCGGCGCCAGCCCCAGCATTTT.

The chain is built from TRBV30 and TRBJ1-2, with TRBD1 identical over 7 bases. V was clipped by 2 bases and J by 2 bases; unmatched bases: 5. Germline lookup yields CDR1 GTSNPN and CDR2 SVGIG (reference sequence). The CDR3 has 14 amino acids. The CDR3 sequence is CAWSPQGKNYGYTF. The CDR3 DNA reads as TGTGCCTGGAGTCCACAGGGGAAAAACTATGGCTACACCTTC.

J is TRBJ2-2 and V is TRBV19; 9 bases match TRBD2. This CDR3 has 17 amino acids. Per the germline V gene, CDR1 is LNHDA and CDR2 is SQIVND (reference sequence). J lost 3 bases, V lost 1 base, and 6 bases had no gene match. The CDR3 DNA follows: TGTGCCAGTAGTATAGGAGGAGCGGGGGGCTACACCGGGGAGCTGTTTTTT. It translates to CASSIGGAGGYTGELFF.

The genes are TRBV29-1 and TRBJ2-1; D not certain. Germline V gene lookup returns CDR1 SQVTM and CDR2 ANQGSEA. This CDR3 region has 12 residues. Trimming cost V 8 bases and J 5 bases, with 13 bases left between them. The CDR3 sequence is CSYNPLNNEQFF. The CDR3 DNA sequence: TGCAGCTACAATCCGCTCAACAATGAGCAGTTCTTC.

This chain links TRBV29-1 with TRBJ2-5; TRBD1 matches 7 bases. The CDR3 sequence is 15 residues long. V shed 4 bases and J 4 bases; nucleotides not matched to a gene: 12. Looked up from germline, CDR1 is SQVTM and CDR2 is ANQGSEA. The CDR3 DNA sequence: TGCAGCGTTGCGCCGCCGACAGGGTGGGGAGAGACCCAGTACTTC. Protein: CSVAPPTGWGETQYF. Drawing the rest from reference TRBV29-1 and TRBJ2-5, the complete variable domain is SAVISQKPSRDICQRGTSLTIQCQVDSQVTMMFWYRQQPGQSLTLIATANQGSEATYESGFVIDKFPISRPNLTFSTLTVSNMSPEDSSIYLCSVAPPTGWGETQYFGPGTRLLVL.

J is TRBJ2-1 and V is TRBV5-4, with TRBD1 matching 7 bases. The germline V gene encodes CDR1 SGHNT and CDR2 YYREEE (reference sequence). V lost 4 bases to trimming and J lost 11 bases; unmatched junction nucleotides: 6. CDR3 size: 12 residues. The CDR3 sequence is CASSPDRRQQFF. The CDR3 nucleotides read TGTGCCAGCAGCCCGGACAGGCGTCAGCAGTTCTTC.

The chain is built from TRBV3-1 (or the pseudogene TRBV3-2) and TRBJ1-6; no definite D call. V shed 3 bases and J shed 13 bases, with 7 bases lying between them. Germline assignment: CDR1 LGHDT and CDR2 YNNKEL (reference sequence). This CDR3 region has 11 residues. The CDR3 here is CASSHRGPLHF. The CDR3 DNA is TGTGCCAGCAGCCACCGGGGTCCCCTCCACTTT.